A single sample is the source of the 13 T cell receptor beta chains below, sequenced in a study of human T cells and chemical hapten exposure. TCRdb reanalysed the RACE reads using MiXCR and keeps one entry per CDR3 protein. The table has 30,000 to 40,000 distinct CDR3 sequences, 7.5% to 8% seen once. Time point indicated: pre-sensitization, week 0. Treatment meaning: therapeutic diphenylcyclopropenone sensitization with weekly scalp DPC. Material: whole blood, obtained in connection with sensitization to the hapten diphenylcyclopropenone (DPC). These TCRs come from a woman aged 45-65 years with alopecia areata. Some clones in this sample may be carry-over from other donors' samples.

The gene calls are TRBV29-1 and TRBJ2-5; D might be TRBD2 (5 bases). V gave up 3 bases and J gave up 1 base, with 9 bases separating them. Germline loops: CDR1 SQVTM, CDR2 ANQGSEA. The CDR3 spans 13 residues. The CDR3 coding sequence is TGCAGCGTTGACGAGCGGTTCCAAGAGACCCAGTACTTC. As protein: CSVDERFQETQYF.

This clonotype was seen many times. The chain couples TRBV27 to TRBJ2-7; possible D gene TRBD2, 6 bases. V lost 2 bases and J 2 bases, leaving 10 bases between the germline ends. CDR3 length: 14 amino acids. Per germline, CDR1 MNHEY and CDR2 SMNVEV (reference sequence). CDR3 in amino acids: CASSLRLATYEQYF. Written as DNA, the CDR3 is TGTGCCAGCAGTTTACGGCTAGCGACCTACGAGCAGTACTTC.

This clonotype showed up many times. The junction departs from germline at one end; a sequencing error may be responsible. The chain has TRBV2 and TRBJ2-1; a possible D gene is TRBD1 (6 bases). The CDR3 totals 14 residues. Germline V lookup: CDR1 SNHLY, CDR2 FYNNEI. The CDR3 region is CACSRDMLYNEQFF. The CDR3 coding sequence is TGTGCCTGCAGCCGGGACATGCTCTACAATGAGCAGTTCTTC.

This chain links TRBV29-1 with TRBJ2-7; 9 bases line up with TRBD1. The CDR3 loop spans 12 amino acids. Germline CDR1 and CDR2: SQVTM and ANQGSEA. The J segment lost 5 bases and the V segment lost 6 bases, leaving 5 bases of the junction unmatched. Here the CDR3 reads CSVGRDRDEQYF. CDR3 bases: TGCAGCGTAGGCCGGGACAGGGACGAGCAGTACTTC.

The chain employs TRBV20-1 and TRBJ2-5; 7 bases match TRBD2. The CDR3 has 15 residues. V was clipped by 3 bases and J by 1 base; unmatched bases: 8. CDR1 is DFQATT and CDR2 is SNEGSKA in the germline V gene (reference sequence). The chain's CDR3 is CSASLLGRSQETQYF. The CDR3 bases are TGCAGTGCTAGTCTGCTCGGGAGGTCCCAAGAGACCCAGTACTTC.

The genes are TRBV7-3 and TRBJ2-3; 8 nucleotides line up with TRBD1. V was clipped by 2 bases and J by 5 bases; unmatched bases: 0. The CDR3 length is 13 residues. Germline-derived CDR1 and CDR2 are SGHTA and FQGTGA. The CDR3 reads CASSLDRGDTQYF. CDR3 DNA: TGTGCCAGCAGCTTAGACAGGGGAGATACGCAGTATTTT.

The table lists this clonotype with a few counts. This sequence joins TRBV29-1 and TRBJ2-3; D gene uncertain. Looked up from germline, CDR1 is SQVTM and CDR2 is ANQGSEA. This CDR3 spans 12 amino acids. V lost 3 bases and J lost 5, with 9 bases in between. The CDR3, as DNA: TGCAGCGTTGACGACGGCGGAGATACGCAGTATTTT. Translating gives CSVDDGGDTQYF.

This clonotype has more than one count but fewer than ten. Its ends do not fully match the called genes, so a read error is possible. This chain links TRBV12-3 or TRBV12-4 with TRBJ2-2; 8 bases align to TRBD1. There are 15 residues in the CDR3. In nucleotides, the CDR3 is TGTGCCAGCAGTTTTAGGTCAGGGGGCACCGGGGACCTGTTTTTT. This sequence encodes CASSFRSGGTGDLFF.

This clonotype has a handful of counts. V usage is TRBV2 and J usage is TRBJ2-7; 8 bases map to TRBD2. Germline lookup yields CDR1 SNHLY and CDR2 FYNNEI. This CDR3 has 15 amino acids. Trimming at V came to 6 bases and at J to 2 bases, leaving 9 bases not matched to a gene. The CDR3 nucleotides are TGTGCCAGCAGGGGAGGGCTAGCGGGCCCCTACGAGCAGTACTTC. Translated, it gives CASRGGLAGPYEQYF.

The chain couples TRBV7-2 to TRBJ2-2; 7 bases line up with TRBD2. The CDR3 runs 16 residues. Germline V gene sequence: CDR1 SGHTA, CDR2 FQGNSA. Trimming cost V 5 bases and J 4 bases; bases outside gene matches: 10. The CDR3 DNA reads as TGTGCCAGCAGCCCCCAATCGGGGGGTTTCACCGGGGAGCTGTTTTTT. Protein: CASSPQSGGFTGELFF. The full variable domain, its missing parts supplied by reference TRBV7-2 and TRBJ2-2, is GAGVSQSPSNKVTEKGKDVELRCDPISGHTALYWYRQSLGQGLEFLIYFQGNSAPDKSGLPSDRFSAERTGGSVSTLTIQRTQQEDSAVYLCASSPQSGGFTGELFFGEGSRLTVL.

The CDR3 here is CASSQAGTSFYEQYF. The CDR3, as DNA: TGTGCCAGCAGCCAAGCAGGGACATCATTCTACGAGCAGTACTTC. The chain recombines TRBV4-2 with TRBJ2-7; D might be TRBD1 (6 bases). V was clipped by 1 base and J by 3 bases, with 13 bases between them. This CDR3 has 15 residues. The germline CDR1 and CDR2 sequences are LGHNA and YNFKEQ.

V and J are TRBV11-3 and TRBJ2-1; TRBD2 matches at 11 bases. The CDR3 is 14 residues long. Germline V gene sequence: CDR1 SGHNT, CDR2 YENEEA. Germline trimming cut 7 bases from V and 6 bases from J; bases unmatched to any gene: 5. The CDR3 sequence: CASTRLAGSNEQFF. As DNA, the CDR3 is TGTGCCAGCACCAGACTAGCGGGAAGCAATGAGCAGTTCTTC.

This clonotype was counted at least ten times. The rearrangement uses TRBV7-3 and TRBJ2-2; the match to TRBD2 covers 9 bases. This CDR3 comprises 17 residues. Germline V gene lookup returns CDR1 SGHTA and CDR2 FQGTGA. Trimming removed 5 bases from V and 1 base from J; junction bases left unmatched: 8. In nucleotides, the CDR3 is TGTGCCAGCAGCCGCGCGAGGACTAGCGAGAACACCGGGGAGCTGTTTTTT. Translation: CASSRARTSENTGELFF.